This T cell receptor beta chain was documented in a study of blood T cell repertoires in COVID-19. V shed 4 bases and J shed 6 bases, with 22 bases lying between them. Per germline, CDR1 MNHNS and CDR2 SASEGT. The CDR3 spans 17 residues. Libraries were prepared by immunoSEQ multiplex PCR; TCRdb keeps only in-frame clonotypes and omits some of them. This sample yields 180,000 or so clones, of which roughly 82% are seen a single time; more than 9.5% belongs to the top ten. This sequence was found in a man in his forties or fifties who had recovered from COVID-19. Sequencing used PBMCs or T cells enriched from blood (not recorded which). The rearrangement joins TRBV6-1 to TRBJ1-5; TRBD1 is a possible D gene (6 bases). The CDR3 region is CASSGTWARGRGQPQHF. The CDR3 bases are TGTGCCAGCAGTGGGACCTGGGCGAGGGGCAGGGGTCAGCCCCAGCATTTT.